This T cell receptor beta chain is drawn from a study of blood T cell dynamics during melanoma immunotherapy (dated by TCRdb to the early 2020s). Some background on the complete study: Patients had metastatic melanoma and received first-line pembrolizumab or nivolumab plus ipilimumab as standard of care in the United Kingdom. To find early correlates of response, the study profiled the peripheral T cell receptor repertoires of patients with metastatic melanoma both before and after one cycle of checkpoint inhibitor therapy. A training cohort was formed from consecutive patients, and a further independent group of patients from the same centre was pooled into an external validation set.

In light of the paper, this sample's time point label describes: pre-treatment baseline. Blood was sampled before treatment (T0) and at week 3 (W3), after the first cycle of checkpoint blockade. Except for a couple of patients with rapid clinical progression, response was assessed 12 weeks after the first infusion by RECIST 1.1; disease control meant complete response, partial response or stable disease. Patients with prior systemic cancer treatment, concomitant immunosuppressant therapy or synchronous other active malignancies were excluded. TCR beta was sequenced in both bulk PBMC and plasma cell-free DNA in order to track circulating cells as well as T cell turnover. Lymphoprep and SepMate tubes were used to isolate PBMC from blood, and red cell lysis was then performed. QIAamp DNA Blood Mini kits were used to extract DNA from PBMC and from sorted T cell subsets. Concerning this clone itself: Its target antigen remains unknown. Base qualities were left out, and no much larger clone turns up one base away.

Every bulk PBMC sample had a fixed 350 ng of DNA loaded. The immunoSEQ TCRb Assay kit was used according to manufacturer instructions to amplify TCR beta CDR3 sequences from genomic DNA. The KAPA Library Quantification Kit for Illumina platforms was used to quantify pooled libraries by qPCR. Pooled libraries were clustered at roughly 0.6-1.2 pM and sequenced on an Illumina NextSeq 500. In the source study's methods: TCR data were analyzed with immunoSEQ ANALYZER and the R LymphoSeq package. A rearrangement efficiency score was calculated as productive divided by the sum of productive and non-productive CDR3 sequences. Clonality was measured with the Gini coefficient and diversity with the Renyi index at alpha=1, and both measures were compared pairwise between timepoints within each patient. Clonal relatedness used an edit distance of 3, and repertoire similarity used the Bhattacharyya coefficient, both computed in LymphoSeq. To classify response, a linear discriminant analysis based on week-3 changes in clonality and diversity was built with the R MASS and caret packages. Held by TCRdb, this immuneACCESS table contains in-frame sequences only and omits some clones. Under half of the omission traces to an unresolved V gene where checked; the cause of the rest is unknown. V and J calls and clone size follow that table, whereas D and trimming were derived from the DNA. Counted in this sample were 8,000 or so clones; approximately 80% of them appeared once. The top ten clones comprise less than 1.5% of the sample.

Its CDR3 holds 16 amino acids, cysteine through phenylalanine. The CDR3 DNA has 48 bases and is translated from base 1. V and J lose 2 bases and 4 bases, and a span of 18 bases separates them. The germline V gene (reference sequence) gives CDR1 as SGHNT and CDR2 as YYREEE. The full study reports these points: A bifurcated reorganization of the PBMC repertoire at W3, with increased clonality or increased diversity, was observed in patients who later achieved disease control, unlike in progressors. The relatively small sample size was acknowledged as a potential limitation on generalization of the results. Whether the T cell clones driving repertoire changes were melanoma-specific or reflected general immune activation could not be determined in the study.

This receptor chain uses TRBV5-4 and TRBJ2-5; the D region possibly corresponds to TRBD1 (7 bases align). The TCR sequence derives from a human donor with melanoma. Specimen: blood, collected from a patient treated with checkpoint blockade. The CDR3 reads CASSFAGGSGGETQYF. The nucleotides read TGTGCCAGCAGCTTCGCAGGGGGGTCCGGAGGAGAGACCCAGTACTTC.